The 20 T cell receptor beta chains below were found in one sample sequenced in a study of OX40 agonist ivuxolimab in advanced cancers. The method was immunoSEQ multiplex PCR; TCRdb's version includes in-frame clones alone and lacks a portion of them. The sample records under 30,000 clones, about three quarters being singletons. The sample here was CD4+ or CD8+ T cells sorted from blood, taken in a trial of the OX40 agonist ivuxolimab. The receptors derive from an adult with an advanced solid tumor such as melanoma, head and neck, liver or kidney cancer.

J is TRBJ1-1 and V is TRBV5-1; no clear D. There are 13 residues in the CDR3. The germline V gene has CDR1 SGHRS and CDR2 YFSETQ. V lost 4 bases to trimming and J lost 0 bases, with 7 bases between them. For the CDR3, the DNA is TGCGCCAGCAGCGGTGATATGAACACTGAAGCTTTCTTT. Residues: CASSGDMNTEAFF.

This clone has more than one count but fewer than ten. The chain links TRBV27 to TRBJ2-2, with D tentatively TRBD2 (6 bases). The germline gives CDR1 MNHEY, CDR2 SMNVEV (reference sequence). With 3 bases removed from V and 4 bases from J, the gap between germline ends came to 9 bases. There are 14 residues in the CDR3. The CDR3, as DNA: TGTGCCAGCAGTTTCTCTAGCGCCACCGGGGAGCTGTTTTTT. Its protein is CASSFSSATGELFF.

The chain couples TRBV4-3 to TRBJ2-3; 9 positions agree with TRBD2. The CDR3 spans 15 residues. The V and J ends lost 2 bases and 4 bases, in that order; junction bases with no gene match: 4. Germline V gene lookup returns CDR1 LGHNA and CDR2 YSLEER. The CDR3 here is CASSQSGGLADTQYF. CDR3 nucleotides: TGCGCCAGCAGCCAAAGCGGGGGGCTGGCAGATACGCAGTATTTT.

Relative to its sample, this clone is medium-sized. The chain recombines TRBV29-1 with TRBJ1-5; 10 bases are a match to TRBD1. This CDR3 is built from 13 residues. With V trimmed by 7 bases and J by 6 bases, 6 bases remained unmatched. CDR1 SQVTM and CDR2 ANQGSEA come from the germline V gene. CDR3 amino acids: CSDSGQGGQPQHF. Here the CDR3 DNA reads TGCAGCGACTCAGGACAGGGGGGTCAGCCCCAGCATTTT.

The chain uses TRBV7-6 and TRBJ2-3; unclear D gene. V was trimmed by 5 bases and J by 0 bases, leaving 6 bases between them. The CDR3 length is 13 residues. Per the germline V gene, CDR1 is SGHVS and CDR2 is FNYEAQ. Here the CDR3 reads CASSQDSTDTQYF. CDR3 nucleotides: TGTGCCAGCAGCCAAGACAGCACAGATACGCAGTATTTT.

The chain combines TRBV19 with TRBJ1-1; 9 bases align to TRBD1. Germline trimming cut 10 bases from V and 2 bases from J; bases unmatched to any gene: 8. Germline loops: CDR1 LNHDA, CDR2 SQIVND (reference sequence). This CDR3 contains 14 residues. The CDR3, as DNA: TGTGCCACCAATGGGGGACAGGGAAACACTGAAGCTTTCTTT. Translation: CATNGGQGNTEAFF.

V usage is TRBV6-5 and J usage is TRBJ2-7; D unclear. This CDR3 is 13 amino acids long. Germline V gene sequence: CDR1 MNHEY, CDR2 SVGAGI. V was cut by 2 bases and J by 2 bases, with 7 bases left in between. CDR3 nucleotides: TGTGCCAGCAGTTACGGACCTACCTACGAGCAGTACTTC. Amino acid sequence: CASSYGPTYEQYF.

The chain uses TRBV7-9 and TRBJ2-3; D is possibly TRBD1 (6 bases). Germline CDR1 reads SEHNR; CDR2 reads FQNEAQ (reference sequence). The CDR3 extends over 15 amino acids. V lost 2 bases, J lost 2 bases, and 11 bases lay in between. The DNA for the CDR3 is TGTGCCAGCAGCTTAAACAGGGTGGTCACAGATACGCAGTATTTT. The encoded protein is CASSLNRVVTDTQYF. Drawing the rest from reference TRBV7-9 and TRBJ2-3, the complete variable domain is DTGVSQNPRHKITKRGQNVTFRCDPISEHNRLYWYRQTLGQGPEFLTYFQNEAQLEKSRLLSDRFSAERPKGSFSTLEIQRTEQGDSAMYLCASSLNRVVTDTQYFGPGTRLTVL.

The chain combines TRBV7-3 with TRBJ2-6, with D uncertain. Looked up from germline, CDR1 is SGHTA and CDR2 is FQGTGA. Trimming shortened V by 5 bases and J by 0 bases, and 8 bases separated the two germline ends. This CDR3 region has 15 residues. CDR3 bases: TGTGCCAGCAGCCTTTGGACCTCTGGGGCCAACGTCCTGACTTTC. This gives the protein CASSLWTSGANVLTF.

J is TRBJ2-5 and V is TRBV7-6; D remains unclear. Germline CDR1 and CDR2: SGHVS and FNYEAQ. The CDR3 runs 13 residues. Trimming shortened V by 4 bases and J by 5 bases, and 11 bases separated the two germline ends. CDR3 DNA sequence: TGTGCCAGCAGCTCACAGAATTTGGAGACCCAGTACTTC. Its protein product is CASSSQNLETQYF.

This clone was recorded only once. The rearrangement joins TRBV6-5 to TRBJ2-7; 7 bases agree with TRBD1. The CDR3 is 11 amino acids. The junction had 1 base not matched to a gene; V was cut back by 4 bases and J by 7 bases. CDR1 and CDR2 (germline): MNHEY, SVGAGI. The CDR3 DNA sequence: TGTGCCAGCAGTTCGACAGGGGAGCAGTACTTC. Translating gives CASSSTGEQYF.

This clone was detected only a few times. V gene TRBV6-5 combines with J gene TRBJ2-6; D unclear. Deletions cut 5 bases from V and 3 bases from J, with 8 bases between. Germline V lookup: CDR1 MNHEY, CDR2 SVGAGI. This CDR3 has 14 residues. The DNA for the CDR3 is TGTGCCAGCAGTCCACACGTTGGGGCCAACGTCCTGACTTTC. Its protein is CASSPHVGANVLTF.

This clone ranks as medium-sized. The gene calls are TRBV19 and TRBJ1-1; a weak D match, TRBD1 (6 bases). The ends were cut back, 5 bases at V and 1 base at J, with 17 bases in the middle. The CDR3 is 16 residues long. Germline V gene lookup returns CDR1 LNHDA and CDR2 SQIVND (reference sequence). The CDR3 nucleotides read TGTGCCAGTAGTTCTGCAGGGGCGTATGGGAACACTGAAGCTTTCTTT. Residues: CASSSAGAYGNTEAFF. The whole variable domain, remainder taken from reference TRBV19 and TRBJ1-1, is DGGITQSPKYLFRKEGQNVTLSCEQNLNHDAMYWYRQDPGQGLRLIYYSQIVNDFQKGDIAEGYSVSREKKESFPLTVTSAQKNPTAFYLCASSSAGAYGNTEAFFGQGTRLTVV.

This clone showed up just once. CDR3 sequence: CASSLDGEETQYF. CDR3 in DNA: TGTGCCAGCAGCTTGGACGGGGAAGAGACCCAGTACTTC. The rearrangement uses TRBV11-2 and TRBJ2-5; tentatively, D is TRBD2 (5 bases). Germline V gene sequence: CDR1 SGHAT, CDR2 FQNNGV. CDR3 length: 13 residues. V was cut by 3 bases and J by 3 bases, with 8 bases left in between.

This clone came up a few times. The chain links TRBV19 to TRBJ1-5, with unresolved D. CDR3 length equals 13 residues. The V end was cut by 8 bases, the J end by 7 bases, with 15 bases between. Germline V gene lookup returns CDR1 LNHDA and CDR2 SQIVND (reference sequence). The CDR3 coding sequence is TGTGCCAGTGGGCGGGCAGGTTTACAGCCCCAGCATTTT. Translation: CASGRAGLQPQHF.

The chain couples TRBV29-1 to TRBJ1-2; the D gene is possibly TRBD1 (6 bases). V dropped 3 bases and J dropped 8 bases, with 10 bases sitting between them. CDR3 length: 11 residues. Germline assignment: CDR1 SQVTM and CDR2 ANQGSEA. CDR3: CSVDVQGGYTF. DNA of the CDR3: TGCAGCGTTGACGTACAGGGAGGCTACACCTTC.

The rearrangement uses TRBV19 and TRBJ1-2; 8 nucleotides line up with TRBD1. Germline CDR1 reads LNHDA; CDR2 reads SQIVND (reference sequence). After removal of 3 bases from V and 4 bases from J, the junction contained 1 base not matched to a gene. The length of the CDR3 is 13 residues. CDR3 in DNA: TGTGCCAGTAGTATCACAGGGGGCTATGGCTACACCTTC. As protein: CASSITGGYGYTF.

The V and J genes are TRBV9 and TRBJ1-2; a weak D match, TRBD1 (5 bases). Germline loops: CDR1 SGDLS, CDR2 YYNGEE. The CDR3 runs to 12 residues. With 3 bases removed from V and 5 bases from J, the gap between germline ends came to 8 bases. CDR3 amino acids: CASSGRQYGYTF. As DNA, the CDR3 is TGTGCCAGCAGCGGCAGACAGTATGGCTACACCTTC.

V usage is TRBV19 and J usage is TRBJ2-7; 7 nucleotides line up with TRBD1. The CDR3 runs to 15 residues. CDR1 is LNHDA and CDR2 is SQIVND in the germline V gene (reference sequence). V lost 5 bases, J lost 1 base, and 8 bases stayed unmatched. CDR3 in amino acids: CASSPGSGGSYEQYF. CDR3 sequence (DNA): TGTGCCAGTAGTCCAGGGTCAGGGGGTTCCTACGAGCAGTACTTC.

This chain connects TRBV19 to TRBJ2-7, with 9 bases that match TRBD1. CDR3 length: 13 residues. J was trimmed by 4 bases and V by 5 bases; bases with no gene match: 3. Germline V gives CDR1 LNHDA, CDR2 SQIVND (reference sequence). CDR3 nucleotide sequence: TGTGCCAGTAGTGCCGGGACAGGGTACGAGCAGTACTTC. Amino acid sequence: CASSAGTGYEQYF.